What follows describes a single T cell receptor beta chain. Authors' data handling: Quantification of nucleated cells was approximated via reference gene primer amplification. Profiling relied on immunoSEQ multiplex PCR, and the TCRdb table lists in-frame clones only, not all of them. The DNA was the basis for D and trimming; V, J and clone size are from that table. This table has 150,000 to 180,000 clones, roughly four fifths appearing once. This entry comes from a study of blood T cell repertoires in COVID-19. Study summary: Nucleic acid was either cDNA or gDNA, and it came from T cells, B-cell-depleted T cells, or PBMCs.

Germline loops: CDR1 MNHNS, CDR2 SASEGT. V was pared by 3 bases and J by 8 bases, with 13 bases between. The CDR3 is made up of 13 amino acids. The rearrangement joins TRBV6-1 to TRBJ1-1, with D possibly matching TRBD1 (6 bases). Sequenced material: peripheral blood. The TCR was taken from a woman aged 55-70 years with acute or convalescent COVID-19. The CDR3 region has the DNA TGTGCCAGCAGTGACACCACAGGGAACGAAGCTTTCTTT. As protein: CASSDTTGNEAFF.